These 8 T cell receptor beta chains share one sample of origin, sequenced in a study of T-cell reconstitution after alpha-beta-depleted transplantation in children. Unique molecular identifiers tagged the TCRbeta library. MiXCR was run by TCRdb on the PCR reads, yielding one entry per CDR3 protein. The table records about 980,000 distinct CDR3 sequences, about 26% of them present only once. The sequences come from PBMCs, mostly from graft donor cells, collected 360 days after TCRalphabeta/CD19-depleted stem cell transplant. Every receptor here comes from a boy younger than two who had a stem cell transplant for SCID, so the T cells may come from the graft donor.

The chain combines TRBV6-1 with TRBJ2-1; 9 positions agree with TRBD2. With 7 bases clipped from V and 3 bases from J, the junction kept 7 bases outside the gene matches. CDR3 length equals 15 residues. Germline V gene data show CDR1 as MNHNS and CDR2 as SASEGT. The CDR3 region has the DNA TGTGCCAGCATTGCTAGCGGGGTTAGCTACAATGAGCAGTTCTTC. It codes for CASIASGVSYNEQFF.

This chain connects TRBV20-1 to TRBJ2-3; TRBD1 agrees at 9 bases. CDR3 size: 14 residues. Germline lookup yields CDR1 DFQATT and CDR2 SNEGSKA (reference sequence). Trimming removed 6 bases from V and 4 bases from J; junction bases left unmatched: 8. DNA of the CDR3: TGCAGTGCGAACAGGGGGCTTAGGGCAGATACGCAGTATTTT. Its translation: CSANRGLRADTQYF.

The chain is built from TRBV12-3 or TRBV12-4 and TRBJ2-1; D gene unclear. Between the trimmed V and J ends, which lost 4 bases and 8 bases, there was a span of 9 bases. CDR3 length: 12 amino acids. CDR3 sequence: CASSSIAHEQFF. The CDR3 bases are TGTGCCAGCAGTTCAATAGCACATGAGCAGTTCTTC.

The rearrangement links TRBV12-3 or TRBV12-4 to TRBJ1-1, with 7 bases matching TRBD1. The junction had 7 bases not matched to a gene; V was cut back by 6 bases and J by 0 bases. The CDR3 loop spans 15 amino acids. CDR3 in amino acids: CASRARQGLNTEAFF. As DNA, the CDR3 is TGTGCCAGCAGGGCAAGACAGGGACTGAACACTGAAGCTTTCTTT.

This clonotype has just one count. The chain carries TRBV5-1 and TRBJ2-3; D perhaps matches TRBD2 (5 bases). In germline, CDR1 is SGHRS, CDR2 YFSETQ. V was trimmed by 2 bases and J by 3 bases, leaving 16 bases between them. This CDR3 is built from 16 residues. CDR3 sequence (DNA): TGCGCCAGCAGCTTTGTCCCGGGGTTGATGACAGATACGCAGTATTTT. Its translation is CASSFVPGLMTDTQYF.

The chain couples TRBV6-2 or TRBV6-3 to TRBJ1-2; tentative D call: TRBD1 (5 bases). Trimming removed 8 bases from V and 4 bases from J, with 11 bases in between. The germline V gene has CDR1 MNHEY and CDR2 SVGEGT. CDR3 size: 12 residues. CDR3 DNA sequence: TGTGCCAGCGAAGAAAGGGGCTATGGCTACACCTTC. This sequence encodes CASEERGYGYTF.

V and J are TRBV27 and TRBJ1-5, with a possible D match to TRBD1 (6 bases). The V end was cut by 6 bases, the J end by 2 bases, with 23 bases between. Germline V gives CDR1 MNHEY, CDR2 SMNVEV (reference sequence). The CDR3 covers 18 residues. Written as DNA, the CDR3 is TGTGCCAGCAGATCCCAGACGACAGGAATTGGGGGCAATCAGCCCCAGCATTTT. It translates to CASRSQTTGIGGNQPQHF.

To note about this clonotype: At one boundary the junction diverges from the germline segment, which might be a read error. The chain carries TRBV12-3 or TRBV12-4 and TRBJ1-5, with a weak D call TRBD1 (6 bases). The CDR3 consists of 14 residues. The CDR3 coding sequence is TGTGTCAGCAGCCACACAGGGTTGGTACAGCCCCAGCATTTT. This sequence encodes CVSSHTGLVQPQHF.